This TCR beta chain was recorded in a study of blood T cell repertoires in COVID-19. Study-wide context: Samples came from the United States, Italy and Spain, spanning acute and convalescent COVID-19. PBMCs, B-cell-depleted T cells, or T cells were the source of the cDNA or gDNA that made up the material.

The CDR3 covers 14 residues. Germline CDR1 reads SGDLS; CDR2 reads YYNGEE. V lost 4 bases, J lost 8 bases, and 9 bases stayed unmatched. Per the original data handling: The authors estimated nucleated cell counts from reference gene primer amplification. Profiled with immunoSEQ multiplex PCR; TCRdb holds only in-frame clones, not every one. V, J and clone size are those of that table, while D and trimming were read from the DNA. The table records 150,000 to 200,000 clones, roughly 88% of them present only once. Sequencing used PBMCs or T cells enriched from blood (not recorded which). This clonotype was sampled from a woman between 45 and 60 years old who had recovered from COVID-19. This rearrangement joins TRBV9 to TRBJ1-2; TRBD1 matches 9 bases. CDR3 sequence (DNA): TGTGCCAGCAGCCCGACAGGGGGGGTTGGCGGCTACACCTTC. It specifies CASSPTGGVGGYTF. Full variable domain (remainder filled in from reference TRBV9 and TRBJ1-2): DSGVTQTPKHLITATGQRVTLRCSPRSGDLSVYWYQQSLDQGLQFLIQYYNGEERAKGNILERFSAQQFPDLHSELNLSSLELGDSALYFCASSPTGGVGGYTFGSGTRLTVV.